This T cell receptor beta chain was identified in a study of Graves' ophthalmopathy and Graves' hyperthyroidism. This clonotype was counted ten times or more. The study amplified TCR beta CDR3 regions using RNA transcripts. The library came from an HTBI-primed first-round RT-PCR and a second-round multiplex PCR. TCRdb re-derived calls from the multiplex PCR reads in MiXCR, one entry per CDR3 protein. The data hold around 1.1 million distinct CDR3 sequences, with about 40% observed a single time. Germline CDR1 is SGHNT and CDR2 is YENEEA. The CDR3 is made up of 13 amino acids. V lost 8 bases to trimming and J lost 2 bases, with 12 bases between them.

The genes are TRBV11-3 and TRBJ1-1; TRBD1 is a possible D gene (6 bases). The specimen sequenced was peripheral blood or thyroid tissue (not recorded which). This receptor was identified in an adult man with Graves' hyperthyroidism. The DNA for the CDR3 is TGTGCCAGCGGACAGCGCGGTAACACTGAAGCTTTCTTT. Its translation is CASGQRGNTEAFF.